Here is one TCR beta chain with its context. Germline V lookup: CDR1 SEHNR, CDR2 FQNEAQ (reference sequence). The length of the CDR3 is 12 residues. Trimming stripped 4 bases from V and 5 bases from J, with 9 bases between. The data stem from a study of spatial heterogeneity in lung cancer. Noted time point: sample taken at primary tumor resection. Sequencing was performed on whole RNA extracted from tumor and nontumor lung tissue, or from frozen PBMC, and the material was left unsorted. Carried by each TCR cDNA molecule was a unique molecular identifier. MiXCR, run by TCRdb on the 5' RACE reads, gives a single entry per CDR3 protein. The sample shows about 86,000 distinct CDR3 sequences, around 12% of them seen only once.

The specimen was PBMCs, collected at surgery. V and J are TRBV7-9 and TRBJ2-7, with D perhaps matching TRBD1 (6 bases). This receptor was obtained from a male donor with early-stage non-small cell lung cancer. The CDR3 DNA reads as TGTGCCAGCAGCTCAACAGGGAACGAGCAGTACTTC. Amino acid sequence: CASSSTGNEQYF.